Each of the 5 T cell receptor beta chains below was sequenced from the same sample in a study of radiotherapy plus CTLA-4 blockade in lung cancer. The table came from immunoSEQ multiplex PCR; TCRdb's copy has only in-frame clones and leaves some out. The sample has 30,000 to 40,000 clones, 60% to 80% seen once. The sequencing used peripheral blood, collected from a patient treated with radiotherapy plus ipilimumab. Every receptor here comes from a human donor with non-small cell lung cancer whose response to radiotherapy plus ipilimumab could not be evaluated.

In this sample, this clone is medium-sized. The CDR3 region has the DNA TGTGCCAGCAGTGAGTGGGCCGACGACTCTGGAAACACCATATATTTT. Protein product: CASSEWADDSGNTIYF. The chain combines TRBV6-4 with TRBJ1-3, with D uncertain. The V gene lost 3 bases and the J gene lost 0 bases, with 12 bases spanning the gap. Looked up from germline, CDR1 is MRHNA and CDR2 is SNTAGT. This CDR3 spans 16 amino acids.

The V and J genes are TRBV18 and TRBJ1-2; D remains unclear. Germline CDR1 and CDR2: KGHSH and LQKENI. The CDR3 covers 12 residues. Between the trimmed V and J ends, which lost 4 bases and 5 bases, there was a span of 8 bases. CDR3 protein: CASSQELYGYTF. The CDR3, as DNA: TGTGCCAGCTCACAAGAGCTGTATGGCTACACCTTC.

The genes are TRBV7-8 and TRBJ2-2; 7 nucleotides match TRBD2. Germline V gene data show CDR1 as SGHVS and CDR2 as FQNEAQ. The J segment lost 4 bases and the V segment lost 5 bases, leaving 10 bases of the junction unmatched. There are 16 residues in the CDR3. CDR3 loop: CASSPRTSRTTGELFF. CDR3 nucleotides: TGTGCCAGCAGCCCCCGGACTAGTCGAACCACCGGGGAGCTGTTTTTT.

Points on this clone: Other DNA variants within this sample encode the same CDR3. The gene calls are TRBV30 and TRBJ1-2, with 7 bases matching TRBD1. CDR3 length: 15 residues. Germline loops: CDR1 GTSNPN, CDR2 SVGIG (reference sequence). Trimming at V came to 0 bases and at J to 4 bases, leaving 8 bases not matched to a gene. CDR3 protein: CAWSVLRTGGYGYTF. CDR3 in DNA: TGTGCCTGGAGTGTTTTAAGGACAGGCGGCTATGGCTACACCTTC.

The gene calls are TRBV7-2 and TRBJ1-3, with TRBD1 identical over 9 bases. Germline values: CDR1 SGHTA, CDR2 FQGNSA. Losses at the gene ends were 5 bases for V and 11 bases for J; bases not matched to a gene: 10. This CDR3 comprises 14 residues. The CDR3: CASSRTGAGEAIYF. The DNA of the CDR3 is TGTGCCAGCAGCCGGACAGGGGCAGGTGAAGCCATATATTTT.